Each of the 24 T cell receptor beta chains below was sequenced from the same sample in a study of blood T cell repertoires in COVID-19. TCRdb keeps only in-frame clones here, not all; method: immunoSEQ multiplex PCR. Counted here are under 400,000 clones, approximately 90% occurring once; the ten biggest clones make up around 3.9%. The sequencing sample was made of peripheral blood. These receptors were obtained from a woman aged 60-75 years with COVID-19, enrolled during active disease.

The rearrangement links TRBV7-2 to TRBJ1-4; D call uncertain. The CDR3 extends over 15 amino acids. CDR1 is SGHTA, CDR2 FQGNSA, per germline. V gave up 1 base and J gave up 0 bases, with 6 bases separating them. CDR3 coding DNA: TGTGCCAGCAGCTTAGTGCAGTCAACTAATGAAAAACTGTTTTTT. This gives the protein CASSLVQSTNEKLFF. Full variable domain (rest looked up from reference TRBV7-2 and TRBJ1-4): GAGVSQSPSNKVTEKGKDVELRCDPISGHTALYWYRQSLGQGLEFLIYFQGNSAPDKSGLPSDRFSAERTGGSVSTLTIQRTQQEDSAVYLCASSLVQSTNEKLFFGSGTQLSVL.

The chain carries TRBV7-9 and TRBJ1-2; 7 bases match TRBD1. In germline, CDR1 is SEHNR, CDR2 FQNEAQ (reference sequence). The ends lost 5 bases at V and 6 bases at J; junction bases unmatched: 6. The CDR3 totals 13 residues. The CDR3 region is CASSKRQGNGYTF. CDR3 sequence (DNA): TGTGCCAGCAGCAAGCGACAGGGAAATGGCTACACCTTC.

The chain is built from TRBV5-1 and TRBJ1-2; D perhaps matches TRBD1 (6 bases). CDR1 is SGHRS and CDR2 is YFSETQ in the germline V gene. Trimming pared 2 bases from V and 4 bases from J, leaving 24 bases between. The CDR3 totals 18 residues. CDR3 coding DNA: TGCGCCAGCAGCTTACTCAGTTTCGGGCCACAGGGAAGCTATGGCTACACCTTC. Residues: CASSLLSFGPQGSYGYTF. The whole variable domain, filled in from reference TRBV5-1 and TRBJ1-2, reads KAGVTQTPRYLIKTRGQQVTLSCSPISGHRSVSWYQQTPGQGLQFLFEYFSETQRNKGNFPGRFSGRQFSNSRSEMNVSTLELGDSALYLCASSLLSFGPQGSYGYTFGSGTRLTVV.

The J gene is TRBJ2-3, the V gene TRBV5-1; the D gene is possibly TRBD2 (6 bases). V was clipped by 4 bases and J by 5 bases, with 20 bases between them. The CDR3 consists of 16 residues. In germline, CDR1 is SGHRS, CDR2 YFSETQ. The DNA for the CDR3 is TGCGCCAGCAGCCCACGGGGACCGAAGGGAGGAGATACGCAGTATTTT. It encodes CASSPRGPKGGDTQYF.

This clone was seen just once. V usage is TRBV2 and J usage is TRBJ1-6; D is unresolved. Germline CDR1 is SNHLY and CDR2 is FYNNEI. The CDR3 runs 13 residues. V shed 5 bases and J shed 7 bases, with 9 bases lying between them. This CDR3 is CASSRVPNSPLHF. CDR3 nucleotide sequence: TGTGCCAGCAGTCGCGTGCCCAATTCACCCCTCCACTTT.

CDR3 in amino acids: CASSYDRVNSPLHF. DNA of the CDR3: TGTGCCAGCAGTTACGACAGGGTTAATTCACCCCTCCACTTT. The chain employs TRBV6-5 and TRBJ1-6, with 7 bases aligning to TRBD1. The CDR3 spans 14 residues. Germline lookup yields CDR1 MNHEY and CDR2 SVGAGI. V shed 2 bases, J shed 6 bases, and the junction held 1 base outside the gene matches.

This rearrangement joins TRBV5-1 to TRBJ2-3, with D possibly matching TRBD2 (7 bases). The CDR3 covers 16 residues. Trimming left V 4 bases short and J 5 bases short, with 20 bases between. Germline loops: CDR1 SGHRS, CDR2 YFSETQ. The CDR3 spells CASSSFGGGGRDTQYF. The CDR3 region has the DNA TGCGCCAGCAGCAGTTTCGGGGGCGGGGGACGAGATACGCAGTATTTT.

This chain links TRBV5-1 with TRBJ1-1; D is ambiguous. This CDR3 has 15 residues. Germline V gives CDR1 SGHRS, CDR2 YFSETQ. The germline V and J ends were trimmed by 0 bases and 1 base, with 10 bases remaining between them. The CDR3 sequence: CASSLDEGRNTEAFF. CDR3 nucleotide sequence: TGCGCCAGCAGCTTGGATGAAGGGAGGAACACTGAAGCTTTCTTT.

The CDR3 DNA reads as TGTGCCAGCAGTTTCACGGACAGGATGAACACTGAAGCTTTCTTT. It codes for CASSFTDRMNTEAFF. The V and J genes are TRBV28 and TRBJ1-1; 7 bases map to TRBD1. CDR3 length: 15 residues. Trimming took 3 bases from V and 0 from J; bases not matched to a gene: 4. The germline V gene has CDR1 MDHEN and CDR2 SYDVKM.

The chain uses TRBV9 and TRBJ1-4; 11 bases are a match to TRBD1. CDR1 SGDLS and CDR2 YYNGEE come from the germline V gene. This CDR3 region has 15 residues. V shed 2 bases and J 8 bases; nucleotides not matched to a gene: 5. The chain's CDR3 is CASSVGTGGLEKLFF. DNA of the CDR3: TGTGCCAGCAGCGTGGGGACAGGGGGTCTGGAAAAACTGTTTTTT. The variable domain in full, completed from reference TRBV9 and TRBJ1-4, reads DSGVTQTPKHLITATGQRVTLRCSPRSGDLSVYWYQQSLDQGLQFLIQYYNGEERAKGNILERFSAQQFPDLHSELNLSSLELGDSALYFCASSVGTGGLEKLFFGSGTQLSVL.

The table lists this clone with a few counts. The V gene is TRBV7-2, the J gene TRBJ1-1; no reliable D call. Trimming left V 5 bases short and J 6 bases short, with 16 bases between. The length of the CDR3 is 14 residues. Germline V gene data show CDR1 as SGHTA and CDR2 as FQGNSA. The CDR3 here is CASSPQIDTAEAFF. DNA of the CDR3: TGTGCCAGCAGCCCACAGATTGATACCGCTGAAGCTTTCTTT.

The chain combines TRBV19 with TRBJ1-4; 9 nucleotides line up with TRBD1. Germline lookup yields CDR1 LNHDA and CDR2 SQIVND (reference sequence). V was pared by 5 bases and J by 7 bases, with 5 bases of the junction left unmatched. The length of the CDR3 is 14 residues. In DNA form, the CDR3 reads TGTGCCAGTAGTCAGGACAGGGGATCTGAAAAACTGTTTTTT. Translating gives CASSQDRGSEKLFF. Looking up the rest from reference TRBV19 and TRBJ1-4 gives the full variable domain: DGGITQSPKYLFRKEGQNVTLSCEQNLNHDAMYWYRQDPGQGLRLIYYSQIVNDFQKGDIAEGYSVSREKKESFPLTVTSAQKNPTAFYLCASSQDRGSEKLFFGSGTQLSVL.

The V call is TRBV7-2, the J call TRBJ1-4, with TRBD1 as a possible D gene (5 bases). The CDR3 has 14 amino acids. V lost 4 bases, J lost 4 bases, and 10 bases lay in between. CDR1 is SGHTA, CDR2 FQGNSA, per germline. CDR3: CASSSTRVNEKLFF. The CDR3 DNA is TGTGCCAGCAGCTCGACCAGGGTTAATGAAAAACTGTTTTTT. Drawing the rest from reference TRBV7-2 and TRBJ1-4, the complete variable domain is GAGVSQSPSNKVTEKGKDVELRCDPISGHTALYWYRQSLGQGLEFLIYFQGNSAPDKSGLPSDRFSAERTGGSVSTLTIQRTQQEDSAVYLCASSSTRVNEKLFFGSGTQLSVL.

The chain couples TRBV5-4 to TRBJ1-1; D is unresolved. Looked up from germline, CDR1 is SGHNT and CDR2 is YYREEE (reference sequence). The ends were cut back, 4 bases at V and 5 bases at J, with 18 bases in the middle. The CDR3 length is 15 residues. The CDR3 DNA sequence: TGTGCCAGCAGCATCGGTCCGGGAGGAGGGACTGAAGCTTTCTTT. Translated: CASSIGPGGGTEAFF.

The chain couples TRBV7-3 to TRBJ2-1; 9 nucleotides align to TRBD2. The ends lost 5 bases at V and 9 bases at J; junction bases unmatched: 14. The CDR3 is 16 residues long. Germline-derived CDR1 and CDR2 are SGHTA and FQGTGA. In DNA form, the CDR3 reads TGTGCCAGCAGCCCTGAAATAGCGGGGGCCCGAAGTGAGCAGTTCTTC. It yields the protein CASSPEIAGARSEQFF.

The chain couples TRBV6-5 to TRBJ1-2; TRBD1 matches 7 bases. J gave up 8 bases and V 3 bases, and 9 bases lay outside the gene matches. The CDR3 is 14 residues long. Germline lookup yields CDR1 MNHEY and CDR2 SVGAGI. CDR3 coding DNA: TGTGCCAGCAGTTATACGGAGGGGGCACGGGGCTACACCTTC. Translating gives CASSYTEGARGYTF.

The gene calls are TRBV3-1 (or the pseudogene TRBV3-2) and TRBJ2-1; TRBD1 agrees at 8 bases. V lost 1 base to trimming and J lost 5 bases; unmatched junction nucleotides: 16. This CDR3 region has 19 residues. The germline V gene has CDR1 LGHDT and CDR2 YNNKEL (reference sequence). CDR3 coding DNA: TGTGCCAGCAGCCAAGCGTGGACAGGGCAAGGGTTGCTAGACAATGAGCAGTTCTTC. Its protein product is CASSQAWTGQGLLDNEQFF.

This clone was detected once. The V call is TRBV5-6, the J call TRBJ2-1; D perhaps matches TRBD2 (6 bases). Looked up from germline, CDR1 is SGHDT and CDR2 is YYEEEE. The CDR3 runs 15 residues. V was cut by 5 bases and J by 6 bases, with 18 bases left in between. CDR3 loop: CASSRRAGSGNEQFF. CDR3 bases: TGTGCCAGCAGTCGGAGGGCGGGGTCGGGCAATGAGCAGTTCTTC.

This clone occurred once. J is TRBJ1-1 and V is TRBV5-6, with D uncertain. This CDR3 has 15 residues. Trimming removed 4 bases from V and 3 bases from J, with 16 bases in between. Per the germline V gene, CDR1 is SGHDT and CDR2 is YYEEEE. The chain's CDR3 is CASSPNPGIDTEAFF. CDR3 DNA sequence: TGTGCCAGCAGCCCTAACCCCGGGATCGACACTGAAGCTTTCTTT.

CDR3 sequence reads: CASSLDGTPYEQYF. The CDR3 DNA reads as TGTGCCAGCAGCTTGGACGGGACTCCCTACGAGCAGTACTTC. The genes are TRBV5-6 and TRBJ2-7; the D gene is possibly TRBD2 (6 bases). This CDR3 has 14 residues. Germline values: CDR1 SGHDT, CDR2 YYEEEE. Trimming left V 0 bases short and J 2 bases short, with 9 bases between.

CDR3 sequence (DNA): TGTGCCAGCAGCTTGCTGCGGTTAGCCGAAAACTACGAGCAGTACTTC. It specifies CASSLLRLAENYEQYF. The rearrangement joins TRBV5-5 to TRBJ2-7; D is unresolved. The CDR3 covers 16 residues. Germline V CDR1 and CDR2: SGHKS, YYEKEE (reference sequence). V was clipped by 1 base and J by 3 bases, with 17 bases between them.

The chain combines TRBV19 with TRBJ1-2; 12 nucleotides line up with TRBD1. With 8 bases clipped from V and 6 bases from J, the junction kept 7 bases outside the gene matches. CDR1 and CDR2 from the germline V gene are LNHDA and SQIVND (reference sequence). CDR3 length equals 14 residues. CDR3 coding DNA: TGTGCCAGTGCCGACCGGGACAGGGGGCATGGCTACACCTTC. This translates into CASADRDRGHGYTF.

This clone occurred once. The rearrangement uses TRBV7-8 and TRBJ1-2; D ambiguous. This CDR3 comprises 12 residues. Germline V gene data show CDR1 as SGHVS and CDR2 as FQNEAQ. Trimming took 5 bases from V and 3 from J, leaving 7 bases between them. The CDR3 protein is CASSAEDYGYTF. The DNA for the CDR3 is TGTGCCAGCAGCGCCGAGGACTATGGCTACACCTTC.

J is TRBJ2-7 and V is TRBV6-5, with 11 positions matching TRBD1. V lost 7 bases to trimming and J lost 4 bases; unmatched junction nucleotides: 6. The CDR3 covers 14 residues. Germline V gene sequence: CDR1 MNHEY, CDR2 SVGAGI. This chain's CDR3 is CASTRTGGGYEQYF. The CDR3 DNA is TGTGCCAGCACCCGGACAGGGGGCGGGTACGAGCAGTACTTC.